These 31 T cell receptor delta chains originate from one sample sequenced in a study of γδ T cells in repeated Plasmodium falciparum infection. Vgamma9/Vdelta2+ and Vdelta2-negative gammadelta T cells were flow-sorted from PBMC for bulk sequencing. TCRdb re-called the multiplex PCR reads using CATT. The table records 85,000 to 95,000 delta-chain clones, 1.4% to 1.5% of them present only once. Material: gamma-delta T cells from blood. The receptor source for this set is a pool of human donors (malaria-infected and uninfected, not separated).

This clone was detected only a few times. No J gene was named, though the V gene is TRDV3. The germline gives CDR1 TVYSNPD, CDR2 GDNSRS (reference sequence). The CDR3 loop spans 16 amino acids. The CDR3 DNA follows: TGTGCCTTTAGCAAGGGTCCACTGAAGTACACCGATAAACCCATCTTT. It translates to CAFSKGPLKYTDKPIF.

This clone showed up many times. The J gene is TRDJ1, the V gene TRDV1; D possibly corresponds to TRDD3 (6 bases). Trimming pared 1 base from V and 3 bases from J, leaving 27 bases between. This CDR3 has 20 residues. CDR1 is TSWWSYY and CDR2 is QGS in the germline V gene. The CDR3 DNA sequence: TGTGCTCTTGGGGAACCGCCCCTCCCTCGCATACTGGGCGGACCCGATAAACTCATCTTT. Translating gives CALGEPPLPRILGGPDKLIF.

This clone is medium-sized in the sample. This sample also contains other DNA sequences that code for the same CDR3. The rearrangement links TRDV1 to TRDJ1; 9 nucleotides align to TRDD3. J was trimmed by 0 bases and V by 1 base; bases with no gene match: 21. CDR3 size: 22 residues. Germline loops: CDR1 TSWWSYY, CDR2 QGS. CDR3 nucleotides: TGTGCTCTTGGGGAACCTATGGGCCATCCTACTGGGGGACGTCTGTACACCGATAAACTCATCTTT. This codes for CALGEPMGHPTGGRLYTDKLIF.

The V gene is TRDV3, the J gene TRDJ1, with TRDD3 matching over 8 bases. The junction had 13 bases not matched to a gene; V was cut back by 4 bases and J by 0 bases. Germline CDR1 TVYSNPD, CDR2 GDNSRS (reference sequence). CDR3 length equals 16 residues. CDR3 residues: CASSVGIHPYTDKLIF. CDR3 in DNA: TGTGCCTCGAGCGTGGGGATACACCCATACACCGATAAACTCATCTTT.

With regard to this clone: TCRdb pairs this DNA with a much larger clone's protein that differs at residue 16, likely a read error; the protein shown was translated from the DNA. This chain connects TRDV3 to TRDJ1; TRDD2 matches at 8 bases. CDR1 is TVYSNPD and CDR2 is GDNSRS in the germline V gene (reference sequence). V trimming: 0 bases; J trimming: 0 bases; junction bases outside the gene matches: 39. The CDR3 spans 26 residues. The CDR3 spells CAFSSVHTSYTRRVDVPRYDTDKLIF. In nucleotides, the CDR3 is TGTGCCTTTAGCTCCGTCCATACTTCCTACACACGGAGGGTGGACGTACCCAGATATGACACCGATAAACTCATCTTT.

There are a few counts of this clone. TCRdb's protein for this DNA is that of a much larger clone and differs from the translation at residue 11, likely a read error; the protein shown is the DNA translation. The CDR3: CACDSLLGDTRDKLIF. In DNA form, the CDR3 reads TGTGCCTGTGACTCCTTACTGGGGGATACCCGCGATAAACTCATCTTT. The J gene is TRDJ1, the V gene TRDV2, with 12 positions matching TRDD3. No J segment appears in TCRdb, so it was assigned here by matching the sequence to germline. Germline CDR1 GEAIGNYY, CDR2 EKD. This CDR3 has 16 residues. J was trimmed by 4 bases and V by 3 bases; bases with no gene match: 8.

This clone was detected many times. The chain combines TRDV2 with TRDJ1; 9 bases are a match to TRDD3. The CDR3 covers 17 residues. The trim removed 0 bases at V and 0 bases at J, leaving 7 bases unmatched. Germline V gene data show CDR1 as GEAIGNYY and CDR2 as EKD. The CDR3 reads CACDTVSTGGHTDKLIF. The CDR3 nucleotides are TGTGCCTGTGACACCGTTAGTACTGGGGGACACACCGATAAACTCATCTTT.

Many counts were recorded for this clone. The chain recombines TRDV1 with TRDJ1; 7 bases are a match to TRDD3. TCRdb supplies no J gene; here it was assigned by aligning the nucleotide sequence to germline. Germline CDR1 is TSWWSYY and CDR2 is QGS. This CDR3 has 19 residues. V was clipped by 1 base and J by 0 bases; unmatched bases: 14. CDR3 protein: CALGEPYALGGIYTDKLIF. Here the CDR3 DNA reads TGTGCTCTTGGGGAACCCTACGCGCTGGGGGGTATCTACACCGATAAACTCATCTTT.

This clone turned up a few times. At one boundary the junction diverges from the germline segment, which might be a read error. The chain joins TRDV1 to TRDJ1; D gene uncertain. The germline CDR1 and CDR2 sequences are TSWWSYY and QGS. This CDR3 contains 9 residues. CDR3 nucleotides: TGCGCAAGGTCCGATAAACTCATCTTT. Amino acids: CARSDKLIF.

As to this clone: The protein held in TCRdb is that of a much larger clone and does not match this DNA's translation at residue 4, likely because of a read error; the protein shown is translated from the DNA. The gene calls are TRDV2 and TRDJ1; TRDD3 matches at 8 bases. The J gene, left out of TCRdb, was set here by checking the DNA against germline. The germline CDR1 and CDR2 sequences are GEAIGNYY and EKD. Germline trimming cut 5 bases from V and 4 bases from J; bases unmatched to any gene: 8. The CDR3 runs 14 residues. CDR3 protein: CACGNLGDYDKLIF. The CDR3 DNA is TGTGCCTGTGGCAATCTGGGGGACTACGATAAACTCATCTTT.

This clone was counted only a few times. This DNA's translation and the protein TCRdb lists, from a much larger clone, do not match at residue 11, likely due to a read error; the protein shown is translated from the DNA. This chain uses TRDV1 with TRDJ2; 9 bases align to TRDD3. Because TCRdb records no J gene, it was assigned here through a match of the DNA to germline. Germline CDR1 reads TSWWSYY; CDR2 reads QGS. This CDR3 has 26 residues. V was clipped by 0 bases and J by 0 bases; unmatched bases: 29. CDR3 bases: TGTGCTCTTGGGGAACTAGCGCTTCCTATGGAGCTGGGGGATTCTCCTTCCTTAGCTTTGACAGCACAACTCTTCTTT. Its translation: CALGELALPMELGDSPSLALTAQLFF.

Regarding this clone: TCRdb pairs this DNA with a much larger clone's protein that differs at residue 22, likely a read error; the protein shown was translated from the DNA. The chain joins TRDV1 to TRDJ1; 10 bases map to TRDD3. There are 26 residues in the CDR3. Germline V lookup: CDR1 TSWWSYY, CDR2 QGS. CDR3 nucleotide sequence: TGTGCTCTTGGGGCCACGCCTTCTTGGCTATCAACTGGGGGATTTCATCGATTTTATCACACCGAAAAACTCATCTTT. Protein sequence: CALGATPSWLSTGGFHRFYHTEKLIF.

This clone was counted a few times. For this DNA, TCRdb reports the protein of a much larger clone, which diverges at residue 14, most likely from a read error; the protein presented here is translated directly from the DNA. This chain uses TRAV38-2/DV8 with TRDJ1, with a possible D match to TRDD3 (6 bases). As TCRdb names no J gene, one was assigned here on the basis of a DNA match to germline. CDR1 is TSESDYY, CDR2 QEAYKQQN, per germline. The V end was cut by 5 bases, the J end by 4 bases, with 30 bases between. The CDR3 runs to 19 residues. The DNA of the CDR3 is TGTGCTTATAGCGTCTTCGCCCCTGGCAGGGGGACCAGCATCGATAAACTCATCTTT. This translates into CAYSVFAPGRGTSIDKLIF.

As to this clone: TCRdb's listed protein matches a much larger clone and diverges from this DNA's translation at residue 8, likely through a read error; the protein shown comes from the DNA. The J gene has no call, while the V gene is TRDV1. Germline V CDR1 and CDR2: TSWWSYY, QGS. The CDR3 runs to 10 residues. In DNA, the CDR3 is TGTGCTCTTGGGGTAAGGAAACCCATCTTT. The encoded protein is CALGVRKPIF.

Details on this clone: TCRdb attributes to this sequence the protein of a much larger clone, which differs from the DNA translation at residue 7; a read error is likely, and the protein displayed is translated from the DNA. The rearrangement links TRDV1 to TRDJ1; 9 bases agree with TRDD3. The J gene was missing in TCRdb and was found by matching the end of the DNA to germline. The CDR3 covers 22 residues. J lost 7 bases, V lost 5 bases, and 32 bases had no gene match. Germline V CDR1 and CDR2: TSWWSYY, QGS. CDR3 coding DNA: TGTGCTCTTGGGATTCGCAGCGTCCGTCCTACCTTACTGGGGGACCTAAGAGGTAAACTCATCTTT. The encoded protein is CALGIRSVRPTLLGDLRGKLIF.

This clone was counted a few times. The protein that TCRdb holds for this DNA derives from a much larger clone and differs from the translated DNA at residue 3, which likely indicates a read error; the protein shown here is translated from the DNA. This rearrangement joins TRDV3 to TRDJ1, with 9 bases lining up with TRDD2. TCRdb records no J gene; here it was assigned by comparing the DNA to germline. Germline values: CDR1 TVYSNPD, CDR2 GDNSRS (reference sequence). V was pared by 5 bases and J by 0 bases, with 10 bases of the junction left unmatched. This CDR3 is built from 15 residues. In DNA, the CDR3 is TGTGCCCCAGCCTTCCTACGAGGCCACACCGATAAACTCATCTTT. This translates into CAPAFLRGHTDKLIF. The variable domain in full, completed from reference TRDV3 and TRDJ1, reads CDKVTQSSPDQTVASGSEVVLLCTYDTVYSNPDLFWYRIRPDYSFQFVFYGDNSRSEGADFTQGRFSVKHILTQKAFHLVISPVRTEDSATYYCAPAFLRGHTDKLIFGKGTRVTVEP.

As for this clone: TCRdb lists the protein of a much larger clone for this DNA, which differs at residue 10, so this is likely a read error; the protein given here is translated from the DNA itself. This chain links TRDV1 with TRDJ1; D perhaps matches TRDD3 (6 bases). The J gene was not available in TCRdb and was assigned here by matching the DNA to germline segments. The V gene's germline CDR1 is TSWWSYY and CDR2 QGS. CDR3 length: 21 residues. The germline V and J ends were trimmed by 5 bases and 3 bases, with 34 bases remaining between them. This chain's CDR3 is CALGPRRPRPRRLGGADKLIF. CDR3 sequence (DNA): TGTGCTCTTGGGCCCAGGCGGCCTCGACCCCGGCGACTGGGAGGTGCCGATAAACTCATCTTT.

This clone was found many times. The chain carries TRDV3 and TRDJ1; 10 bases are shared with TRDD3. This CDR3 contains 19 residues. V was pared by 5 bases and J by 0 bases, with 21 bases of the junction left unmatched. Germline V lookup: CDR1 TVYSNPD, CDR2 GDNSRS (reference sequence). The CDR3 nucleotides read TGTGCCCTACTAAGTTCCGACTGGGGGATCGATGTGTACACCGATAAACTCATCTTT. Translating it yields CALLSSDWGIDVYTDKLIF. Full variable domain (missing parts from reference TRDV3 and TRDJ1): CDKVTQSSPDQTVASGSEVVLLCTYDTVYSNPDLFWYRIRPDYSFQFVFYGDNSRSEGADFTQGRFSVKHILTQKAFHLVISPVRTEDSATYYCALLSSDWGIDVYTDKLIFGKGTRVTVEP.

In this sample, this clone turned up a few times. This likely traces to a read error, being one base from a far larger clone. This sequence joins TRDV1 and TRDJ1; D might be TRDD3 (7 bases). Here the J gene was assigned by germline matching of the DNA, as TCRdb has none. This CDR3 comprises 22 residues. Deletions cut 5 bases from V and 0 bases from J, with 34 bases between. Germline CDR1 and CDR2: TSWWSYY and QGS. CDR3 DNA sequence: TGTGCTCTTGGGATAAAGAGACGGCTTCCTCAGTGGGGGAAACCATACACCGATAAACTCATCTTT. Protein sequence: CALGIKRRLPQWGKPYTDKLIF.

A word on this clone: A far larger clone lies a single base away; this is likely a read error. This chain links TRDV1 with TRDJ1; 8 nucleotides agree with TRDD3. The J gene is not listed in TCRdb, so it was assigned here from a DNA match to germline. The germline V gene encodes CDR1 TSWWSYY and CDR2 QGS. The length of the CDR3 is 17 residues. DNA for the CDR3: TGTGCCCTTGGGGATCCGAGGGTGGGGGATGTTGTCGATAAACTCATCTTT. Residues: CALGDPRVGDVVDKLIF.

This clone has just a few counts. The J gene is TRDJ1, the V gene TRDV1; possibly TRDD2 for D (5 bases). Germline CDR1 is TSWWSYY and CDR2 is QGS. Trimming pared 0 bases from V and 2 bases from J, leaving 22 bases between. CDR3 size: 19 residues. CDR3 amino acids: CALGELGHEIPAFTDKLIF. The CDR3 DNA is TGTGCTCTTGGGGAACTGGGCCATGAGATTCCTGCTTTTACCGATAAACTCATCTTT.

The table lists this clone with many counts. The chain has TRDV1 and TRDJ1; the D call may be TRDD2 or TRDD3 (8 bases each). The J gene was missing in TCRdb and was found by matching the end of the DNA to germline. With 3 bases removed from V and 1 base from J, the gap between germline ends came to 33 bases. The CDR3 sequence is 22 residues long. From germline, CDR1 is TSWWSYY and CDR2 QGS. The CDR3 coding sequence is TGTGCTCTTGGGGATTTGGCCTTCCTAAGGACTGGGGGGTCACGCCTCACCGATAAACTCATCTTT. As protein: CALGDLAFLRTGGSRLTDKLIF.

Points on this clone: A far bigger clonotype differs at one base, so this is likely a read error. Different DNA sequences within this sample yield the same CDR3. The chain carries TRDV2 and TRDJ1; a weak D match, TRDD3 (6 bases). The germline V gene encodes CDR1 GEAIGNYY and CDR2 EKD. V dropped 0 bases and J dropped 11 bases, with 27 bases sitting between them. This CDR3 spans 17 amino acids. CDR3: CACDTRVDTGCECKLIF. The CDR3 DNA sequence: TGTGCCTGTGACACCCGTGTTGATACTGGGTGCGAGTGTAAGCTCATCTTT.

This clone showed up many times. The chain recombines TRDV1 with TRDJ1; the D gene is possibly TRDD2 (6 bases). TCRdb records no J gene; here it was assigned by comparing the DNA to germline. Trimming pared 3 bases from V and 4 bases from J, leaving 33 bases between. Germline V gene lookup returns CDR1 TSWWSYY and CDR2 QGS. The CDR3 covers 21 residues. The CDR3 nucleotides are TGTGCTCTTGGGGAGGACTCCTACGAGTACTGGTGGAAGACCCCCCACGATAAACTCATCTTT. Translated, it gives CALGEDSYEYWWKTPHDKLIF.

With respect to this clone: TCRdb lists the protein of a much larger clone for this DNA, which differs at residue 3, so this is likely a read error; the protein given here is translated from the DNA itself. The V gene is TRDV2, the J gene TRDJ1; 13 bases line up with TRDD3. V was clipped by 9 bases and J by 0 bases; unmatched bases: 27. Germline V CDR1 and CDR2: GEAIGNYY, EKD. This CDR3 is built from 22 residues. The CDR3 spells CAALFPYLEYWGIRPYTDKLIF. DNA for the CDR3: TGTGCCGCCCTCTTCCCATACCTAGAGTACTGGGGGATACGCCCGTACACCGATAAACTCATCTTT.

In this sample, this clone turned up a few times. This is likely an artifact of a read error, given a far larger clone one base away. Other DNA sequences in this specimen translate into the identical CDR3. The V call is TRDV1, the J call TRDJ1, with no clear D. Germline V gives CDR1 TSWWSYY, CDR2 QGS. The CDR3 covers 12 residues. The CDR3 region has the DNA TGTGCTCTTGGGGAATACACCGATAAACTTATCTTT. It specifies CALGEYTDKLIF.

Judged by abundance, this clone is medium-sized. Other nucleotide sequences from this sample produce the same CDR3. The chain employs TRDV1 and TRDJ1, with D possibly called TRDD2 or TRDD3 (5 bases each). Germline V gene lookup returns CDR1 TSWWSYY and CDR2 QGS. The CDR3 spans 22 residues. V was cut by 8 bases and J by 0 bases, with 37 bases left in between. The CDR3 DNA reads TGTGCTCTTTACTTCCCGGGGTTCTTTCGGGCGGGATTCTCTCACTACACCGATAAACTCATCTTT. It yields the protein CALYFPGFFRAGFSHYTDKLIF.

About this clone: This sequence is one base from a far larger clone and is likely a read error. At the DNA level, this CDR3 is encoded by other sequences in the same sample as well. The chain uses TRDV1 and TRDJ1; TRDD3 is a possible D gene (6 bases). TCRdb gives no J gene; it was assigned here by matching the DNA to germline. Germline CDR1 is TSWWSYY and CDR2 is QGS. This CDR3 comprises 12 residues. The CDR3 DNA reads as TGTGCCCTTGGGGATCGCCGGTGTAAACTCATCTTT. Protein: CALGDRRCKLIF.

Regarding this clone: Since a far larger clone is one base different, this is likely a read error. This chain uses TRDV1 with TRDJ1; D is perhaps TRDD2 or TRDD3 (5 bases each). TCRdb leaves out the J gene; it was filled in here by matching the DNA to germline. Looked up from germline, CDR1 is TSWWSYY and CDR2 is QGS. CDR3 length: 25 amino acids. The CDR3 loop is CALGEPRKPYPLLRATIRNTDKLIF. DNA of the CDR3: TGCGCTCTTGGGGAACCCCGGAAACCCTACCCTTTACTCCGTGCCACCATTAGGAACACCGATAAACTCATCTTT.

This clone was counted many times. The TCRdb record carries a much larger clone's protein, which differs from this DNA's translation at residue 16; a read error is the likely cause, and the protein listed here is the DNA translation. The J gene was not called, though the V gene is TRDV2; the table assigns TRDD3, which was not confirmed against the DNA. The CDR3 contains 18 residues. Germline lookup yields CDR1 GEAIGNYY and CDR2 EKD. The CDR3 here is CACDPTGPVSWDTRQIFF. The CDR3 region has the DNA TGTGCCTGTGACCCTACTGGACCTGTCTCCTGGGACACCCGACAGATATTTTTC.

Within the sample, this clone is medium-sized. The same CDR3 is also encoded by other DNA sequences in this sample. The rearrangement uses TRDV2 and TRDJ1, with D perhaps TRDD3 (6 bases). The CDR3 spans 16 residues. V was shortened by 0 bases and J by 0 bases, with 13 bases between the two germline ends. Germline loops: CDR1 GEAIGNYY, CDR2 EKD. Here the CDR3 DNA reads TGTGCCTGTGACACCGTGGGGGCCTCGTACACCGATAAACTCATCTTT. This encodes CACDTVGASYTDKLIF.